These T cell receptor beta chains were read from a single sample in a study of cytomegalovirus exposure and HLA in healthy donors. Clones were read by immunoSEQ multiplex PCR, and TCRdb kept only the in-frame ones, dropping some. The sample carries tens of thousands of clones, approximately 96% recorded once. The sample comprised PBMCs. Receptors originate from a woman aged 18-29 years in good health and CMV-seronegative. CDR3s include the opening cysteine and the closing phenylalanine or tryptophan. D genes are given only for firm matches. Only some rows state a clone size, as once, few, many or a class for expanded clones.

clone size | D gene | J gene | V gene | CDR3 protein | CDR3 DNA
once | TRBD2 | TRBJ2-2 | TRBV19 | CASSNGLAGGFGELFF | TGTGCCAGTAGCAACGGACTAGCGGGAGGGTTCGGGGAGCTGTTTTTT
- | - | TRBJ1-5 | TRBV18 | CASSPESQPQHF | TGTGCCAGCTCACCAGAGTCTCAGCCCCAGCATTTT
- | TRBD2 | TRBJ2-3 | TRBV7-2 | CASSLSGSGADTQYF | TGTGCCAGCAGCTTAAGCGGGAGTGGGGCAGATACGCAGTATTTT
once | TRBD2 | TRBJ2-4 | TRBV28 | CASSLFAGGNIQYF | TGTGCCAGCAGTTTATTTGCGGGAGGGAACATTCAGTACTTC
- | TRBD2 | TRBJ2-1 | TRBV5-4 | CASSLGGGDPYNEQFF | TGTGCCAGCAGCTTGGGGGGAGGGGATCCCTACAATGAGCAGTTCTTC
- | - | TRBJ2-1 | TRBV15 | CATSGGAPYNEQFF | TGTGCCACCAGCGGCGGGGCCCCCTACAATGAGCAGTTCTTC
once | TRBD1 | TRBJ2-1 | TRBV7-2 | CASSLLPGGTVNNEQFF | TGTGCCAGCAGCTTACTGCCAGGGGGCACGGTAAACAATGAGCAGTTCTTC
- | - | TRBJ2-5 | TRBV9 | CASSVAVREYQETQYF | TGTGCCAGCAGCGTAGCAGTCAGGGAATACCAAGAGACCCAGTACTTC
- | - | TRBJ2-7 | TRBV28 | CASSFRGPSSYEQYF | TGTGCCAGCAGTTTTAGGGGCCCCTCCTCCTACGAGCAGTACTTC
- | - | TRBJ1-1 | TRBV7-7 | CASSATGTTEAFF | TGTGCCAGCAGCGCCACAGGGACCACTGAAGCTTTCTTT
- | TRBD2 | TRBJ2-5 | TRBV19 | CASSIRTGGPWETQYF | TGTGCCAGTAGTATAAGGACGGGAGGGCCTTGGGAGACCCAGTACTTC
- | - | TRBJ2-1 | TRBV11-1 | CASSPIGAEQFF | TGTGCCAGCAGCCCCATCGGAGCTGAGCAGTTCTTC
- | - | TRBJ2-1 | TRBV7-2 | CASSFPVKGETNYNEQFF | TGTGCCAGCAGCTTTCCGGTAAAGGGGGAGACGAACTACAATGAGCAGTTCTTC
few | TRBD1 | TRBJ2-7 | TRBV13 | CASSLGAGQGSHPGEQYF | TGTGCCAGCAGCTTAGGTGCGGGACAGGGGTCCCATCCGGGCGAGCAGTACTTC
- | TRBD2 | TRBJ2-1 | TRBV4-2 | CASSQVSLAGGYNEQFF | TGTGCCAGCAGCCAAGTAAGCCTAGCGGGAGGGTACAATGAGCAGTTCTTC
- | - | TRBJ1-5 | TRBV30 | CAWSVQGDQPQHF | TGTGCCTGGAGTGTACAAGGGGATCAGCCCCAGCATTTT
- | - | TRBJ2-2 | TRBV13 | CASSPRAGPDTGELFF | TGTGCCAGCAGCCCCAGGGCTGGTCCGGATACCGGGGAGCTGTTTTTT
- | - | TRBJ1-5 | TRBV11-2 | CASSARTANQPQHF | TGTGCCAGCAGCGCTCGGACAGCTAATCAGCCCCAGCATTTT
- | TRBD1 | TRBJ2-1 | TRBV2 | CASSDPHRGEDEQFF | TGTGCCAGCAGTGATCCTCACAGGGGTGAAGATGAGCAGTTCTTC
- | TRBD1 | TRBJ2-7 | TRBV5-1 | CASRGGQGVSYEQYF | TGCGCCAGCAGGGGGGGACAGGGGGTCTCCTACGAGCAGTACTTC
- | TRBD1 | TRBJ2-2 | TRBV28 | CASRWTGGTGELFF | TGTGCCAGCCGCTGGACAGGGGGGACCGGGGAGCTGTTTTTT
- | TRBD1 | TRBJ2-7 | TRBV6-1 | CASSRRDRGHEQYF | TGTGCCAGCAGCCGACGGGACAGGGGGCACGAGCAGTACTTC
- | TRBD1 | TRBJ2-7 | TRBV13 | CASSLLAGGYEQYF | TGTGCCAGCAGCTTATTAGCAGGGGGCTACGAGCAGTACTTC
- | TRBD1 | TRBJ2-5 | TRBV6-5 | CASRETGEETQYF | TGTGCCAGCAGGGAGACAGGGGAAGAGACCCAGTACTTC
- | - | TRBJ1-1 | TRBV10-3 | CATRQAMNTEAFF | TGTGCCACCAGACAGGCGATGAACACTGAAGCTTTCTTT
- | - | TRBJ2-5 | TRBV18 | CASSPGTQETQYF | TGTGCCAGCTCACCAGGCACACAAGAGACCCAGTACTTC
- | TRBD2 | TRBJ2-3 | TRBV5-6 | CASSFPSGILDTQYF | TGTGCCAGCAGCTTCCCTAGCGGGATTCTAGATACGCAGTATTTT
- | - | TRBJ1-1 | TRBV5-1 | CASTLNGGTEAFF | TGCGCCAGCACCTTAAACGGTGGCACTGAAGCTTTCTTT
- | TRBD1 | TRBJ1-2 | TRBV27 | CASSLKTGVGYTF | TGTGCCAGCAGTTTAAAAACAGGGGTGGGCTACACCTTC
once | - | TRBJ2-5 | TRBV7-2 | CASSPRETQYF | TGTGCCAGCAGCCCCCGGGAGACCCAGTACTTC
- | TRBD1 | TRBJ1-1 | TRBV5-1 | CASSLVQPLNRDRGMNTEAFF | TGCGCCAGCAGCTTGGTTCAACCCCTGAACCGGGACAGGGGAATGAACACTGAAGCTTTCTTT
- | TRBD2 | TRBJ2-2 | TRBV5-1 | CASSYRGVPNTGELFF | TGCGCCAGCAGCTACCGGGGGGTCCCGAACACCGGGGAGCTGTTTTTT
- | - | TRBJ2-7 | TRBV19 | CASSMTGGSYEQYF | TGTGCCAGTAGTATGACAGGCGGATCCTACGAGCAGTACTTC
- | - | TRBJ1-4 | TRBV30 | CAWSVAGTNEKLFF | TGTGCCTGGAGTGTCGCCGGAACTAATGAAAAACTGTTTTTT
- | TRBD2 | TRBJ2-1 | TRBV30 | CAWSKLAGDYNEQFF | TGTGCCTGGAGTAAACTAGCGGGAGATTACAATGAGCAGTTCTTC
- | TRBD1 | TRBJ1-1 | TRBV7-9 | CASSLLDRSEAFF | TGTGCCAGCAGCTTATTGGACAGGAGTGAAGCTTTCTTT
- | TRBD1 | TRBJ1-1 | TRBV19 | CASKGTGVNTEAFF | TGTGCCAGTAAGGGGACAGGGGTGAACACTGAAGCTTTCTTT
- | - | TRBJ1-4 | TRBV9 | CASSVAQGKANEKLFF | TGTGCCAGCAGCGTTGCCCAGGGGAAGGCTAATGAAAAACTGTTTTTT
- | TRBD2 | TRBJ2-6 | TRBV2 | CASIVALAGRQGANVLTF | TGTGCCAGCATAGTGGCTCTAGCGGGCAGACAGGGGGCCAACGTCCTGACTTTC
- | TRBD1 | TRBJ2-7 | TRBV14 | CASSQDGGQGFHEQYF | TGTGCCAGCAGCCAAGATGGTGGACAGGGGTTCCACGAGCAGTACTTC
once | - | TRBJ1-2 | TRBV6-1 | CASSLLPGPNYGYTF | TGTGCCAGCAGTCTACTCCCAGGGCCTAACTATGGCTACACCTTC
- | TRBD2 | TRBJ2-3 | TRBV7-2 | CASSLPLAGGDTQYF | TGTGCCAGCAGCCTCCCCCTAGCGGGAGGGGATACGCAGTATTTT
- | - | TRBJ2-3 | TRBV10-3 | CAISETVSGISTDTQYF | TGTGCCATCAGTGAGACCGTAAGCGGCATAAGCACAGATACGCAGTATTTT
- | TRBD1 | TRBJ2-5 | TRBV18 | CASSLGTGSQETQYF | TGTGCCAGCTCACTCGGGACAGGGTCACAAGAGACCCAGTACTTC
- | - | TRBJ1-1 | TRBV7-9 | CASSLGRTGGKTEAFF | TGTGCCAGCAGCTTAGGTCGGACGGGGGGTAAAACTGAAGCTTTCTTT
- | TRBD2 | TRBJ2-1 | TRBV2 | CASRVGFGGLANHEQFF | TGTGCCAGCAGAGTGGGGTTCGGGGGACTAGCGAACCATGAGCAGTTCTTC
- | - | TRBJ1-3 | TRBV7-8 | CASSFREGGNTIYF | TGTGCCAGCAGCTTTAGGGAGGGGGGAAACACCATATATTTT
- | - | TRBJ2-5 | TRBV9 | CASSVAEETQYF | TGTGCCAGCAGCGTAGCCGAGGAGACCCAGTACTTC
- | - | TRBJ2-7 | TRBV11-2 | CASSPSVLDEQYF | TGTGCCAGCAGCCCGTCGGTCCTCGACGAGCAGTACTTC
- | TRBD1 | TRBJ2-7 | TRBV15 | CATSSRDRGRYEQYF | TGTGCCACCAGCTCCCGGGACAGGGGGCGGTACGAGCAGTACTTC
- | - | TRBJ2-1 | TRBV7-6 | CASSLPTQGIHEQFF | TGTGCCAGCAGCTTACCCACACAGGGAATCCATGAGCAGTTCTTC
- | TRBD1 | TRBJ1-3 | TRBV7-9 | CASSPPGQGSGNTIYF | TGTGCCAGCAGCCCTCCGGGACAGGGCTCTGGAAACACCATATATTTT
- | TRBD1 | TRBJ2-7 | TRBV28 | CASSGDSPYEQYF | TGTGCCAGCAGTGGGGACAGCCCCTACGAGCAGTACTTC
- | - | TRBJ1-3 | TRBV15 | CATSRDVDSSGNTIYF | TGTGCCACCAGCAGAGATGTGGACAGCTCTGGAAACACCATATATTTT
- | - | TRBJ1-1 | TRBV7-6 | CASSRGRANTEAFF | TGTGCCAGCAGTAGGGGCCGGGCTAACACTGAAGCTTTCTTT